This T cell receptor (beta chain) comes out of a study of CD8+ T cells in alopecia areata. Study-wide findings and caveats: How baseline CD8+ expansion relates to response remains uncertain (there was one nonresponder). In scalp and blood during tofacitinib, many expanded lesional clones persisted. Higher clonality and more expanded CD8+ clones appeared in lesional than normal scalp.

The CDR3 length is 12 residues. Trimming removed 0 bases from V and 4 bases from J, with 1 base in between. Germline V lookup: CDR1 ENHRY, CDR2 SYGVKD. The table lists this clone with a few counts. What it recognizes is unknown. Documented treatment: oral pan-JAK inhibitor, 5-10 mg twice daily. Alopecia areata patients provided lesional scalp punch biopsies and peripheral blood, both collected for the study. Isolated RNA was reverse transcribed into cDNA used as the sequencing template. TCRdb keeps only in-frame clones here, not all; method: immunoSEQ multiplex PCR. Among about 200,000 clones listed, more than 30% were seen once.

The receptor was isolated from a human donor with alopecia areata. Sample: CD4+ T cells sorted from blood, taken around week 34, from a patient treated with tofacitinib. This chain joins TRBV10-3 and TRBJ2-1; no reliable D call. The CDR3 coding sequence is TGTGCCATCAGTGAGTCTTACAATGAGCAGTTCTTC. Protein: CAISESYNEQFF.